The 3 T cell receptor beta chains given below trace back to one sample, sequenced in a study of blood T cell repertoires in COVID-19. Produced via immunoSEQ multiplex PCR; TCRdb's table is partial and in-frame only. The sample lists about 400,000 clones, around 87% seen once, with around 1.9% in the top ten. Input material: PBMCs or T cells enriched from blood (not recorded which). The receptors stem from a man aged 40-50 years in a cohort exposed to, infected with or recovered from COVID-19 (not recorded which).

The CDR3 region is CASSQPRGRVGQTYEQYF. Written as DNA, the CDR3 is TGTGCCAGCAGTCAACCGCGGGGCAGGGTGGGCCAAACCTACGAGCAGTACTTC. J is TRBJ2-7 and V is TRBV28, with D possibly TRBD2 on 6 matching bases. The length of the CDR3 is 18 residues. CDR1 and CDR2 from the germline V gene are MDHEN and SYDVKM. Deletions cut 5 bases from V and 2 bases from J, with 25 bases between.

The rearrangement links TRBV6-4 to TRBJ2-5, with D possibly TRBD1 on 6 matching bases. The CDR3 extends over 14 amino acids. Germline V gene sequence: CDR1 MRHNA, CDR2 SNTAGT. The V and J ends lost 6 bases and 3 bases respectively, with 14 bases between them. CDR3 residues: CASRPDRTKETQYF. CDR3 DNA sequence: TGTGCCAGCAGACCCGACAGGACGAAAGAGACCCAGTACTTC.

V and J are TRBV10-3 and TRBJ1-4; TRBD1 agrees at 7 bases. J was trimmed by 5 bases and V by 0 bases; bases with no gene match: 6. This CDR3 has 16 residues. Germline CDR1 is ENHRY and CDR2 is SYGVKD. CDR3: CAISESTGTVNEKLFF. The DNA of the CDR3 is TGTGCCATCAGTGAGTCGACCGGGACAGTAAATGAAAAACTGTTTTTT.